The 22 T cell receptor beta chains given below trace back to one sample, sequenced in a study of blood T cells in healthy people across ages. A sample-barcoded 5' primer and a J-beta primer mix were used in a second PCR of roughly 6 to 11 cycles. A single record per CDR3 protein comes from TCRdb applying MiXCR to the 5' RACE reads. The data contain over 1,500,000 distinct CDR3 sequences, around 42% of them singletons. The source material was blood. These receptors were collected from a human donor in good health.

This clonotype has a handful of counts. CDR3 in DNA: TGCGCCAGCAGCTTGGCGTCGATAAACTACGAGCAGTACTTC. Its protein product is CASSLASINYEQYF. This sequence joins TRBV5-1 and TRBJ2-7; D gene uncertain. Looked up from germline, CDR1 is SGHRS and CDR2 is YFSETQ. Deletions cut 0 bases from V and 3 bases from J, with 10 bases between. This CDR3 comprises 14 residues.

The chain uses TRBV12-3 or TRBV12-4 and TRBJ1-5; the D is unclear. CDR3 length: 15 amino acids. V dropped 5 bases and J dropped 3 bases, with 14 bases sitting between them. CDR3 coding DNA: TGTGCCAGCAGTGATTCAGGAGTTATCAATCAGCCCCAGCATTTT. This gives the protein CASSDSGVINQPQHF.

The chain couples TRBV6-5 to TRBJ2-5; D call uncertain. The CDR3 contains 13 residues. Trimming cost V 2 bases and J 2 bases, with 6 bases left between them. Per germline, CDR1 MNHEY and CDR2 SVGAGI. The CDR3 loop is CASSYNSQETQYF. CDR3 DNA: TGTGCCAGCAGTTACAACAGTCAAGAGACCCAGTACTTC.

The chain links TRBV7-8 to TRBJ1-4; TRBD1 might be the D (6 bases). This CDR3 spans 16 amino acids. Germline V gives CDR1 SGHVS, CDR2 FQNEAQ. The germline V and J ends were trimmed by 4 bases and 0 bases, with 12 bases remaining between them. CDR3 protein: CASSSQGSATNEKLFF. In DNA form, the CDR3 reads TGTGCCAGCAGCTCTCAGGGGTCTGCAACTAATGAAAAACTGTTTTTT.

This clonotype was picked up a small number of times. The chain is built from TRBV30 and TRBJ1-4, with no clear D. The germline CDR1 and CDR2 sequences are GTSNPN and SVGIG (reference sequence). This CDR3 has 11 residues. V lost 2 bases, J lost 5 bases, and 3 bases lay in between. The CDR3 region is CAWSLNEKLFF. The CDR3 region has the DNA TGTGCCTGGAGTTTGAATGAAAAACTGTTTTTT.

The V call is TRBV10-3, the J call TRBJ1-4, with D hard to call. Germline assignment: CDR1 ENHRY and CDR2 SYGVKD. Trimming left V 6 bases short and J 6 bases short, with 17 bases between. This CDR3 contains 15 residues. The CDR3 nucleotides are TGTGCCATCAGCCTTACCGGGCAACCGGATGAAAAACTGTTTTTT. It yields the protein CAISLTGQPDEKLFF.

This clonotype showed up many times. The J gene is TRBJ2-7, the V gene TRBV7-6, with 8 bases fitting TRBD1. There are 13 residues in the CDR3. Germline CDR1 is SGHVS and CDR2 is FNYEAQ. V trimming: 5 bases; J trimming: 5 bases; junction bases outside the gene matches: 5. CDR3 residues: CASSPGQGHEQYF. CDR3 nucleotide sequence: TGTGCCAGCAGCCCAGGACAGGGCCACGAGCAGTACTTC. Filled out from reference TRBV7-6 and TRBJ2-7, the complete variable domain reads GAGVSQSPRYKVTKRGQDVALRCDPISGHVSLYWYRQALGQGPEFLTYFNYEAQQDKSGLPNDRFSAERPEGSISTLTIQRTEQRDSAMYRCASSPGQGHEQYFGPGTRLTVT.

The CDR3 loop is CASSPQGTGTVGGYTF. The DNA for the CDR3 is TGCGCCAGCAGCCCCCAGGGGACGGGGACGGTGGGTGGCTACACCTTC. This chain joins TRBV4-3 and TRBJ1-2; weak D call: TRBD1 (6 bases). This CDR3 has 16 amino acids. Per the germline V gene, CDR1 is LGHNA and CDR2 is YSLEER. Trimming took 4 bases from V and 7 from J, leaving 22 bases between them.

The genes are TRBV12-3 or TRBV12-4 and TRBJ1-1, with 8 nucleotides matching TRBD1. Germline trimming cut 5 bases from V and 3 bases from J; bases unmatched to any gene: 8. This CDR3 comprises 15 residues. CDR3 amino acids: CASSPGQGIYTEAFF. The CDR3 DNA follows: TGTGCCAGCAGTCCAGGACAGGGAATTTACACTGAAGCTTTCTTT.

This clonotype was seen only once. CDR3 in amino acids: CASSQESSQTEAFF. The CDR3 region has the DNA TGCGCCAGCAGCCAAGAATCCAGTCAGACTGAAGCTTTCTTT. The rearrangement links TRBV4-3 to TRBJ1-1; the D is unclear. Germline CDR1 and CDR2: LGHNA and YSLEER. Trimming pared 0 bases from V and 5 bases from J, leaving 10 bases between. The CDR3 loop spans 14 amino acids.

The chain combines TRBV4-1 with TRBJ1-1, with TRBD1 matching 9 bases. The ends lost 0 bases at V and 5 bases at J; junction bases unmatched: 19. This CDR3 is built from 20 residues. The V gene's germline CDR1 is MGHRA and CDR2 YSYEKL. The DNA of the CDR3 is TGCGCCAGCAGCCAAGAAAGGAACCCGGGACAGGGTTGGGTGGGTACTGAAGCTTTCTTT. It yields the protein CASSQERNPGQGWVGTEAFF.

The chain has TRBV4-1 and TRBJ1-2; TRBD1 is a possible D gene (6 bases). Per the germline V gene, CDR1 is MGHRA and CDR2 is YSYEKL. This CDR3 comprises 14 residues. V was shortened by 6 bases and J by 3 bases, with 14 bases between the two germline ends. The CDR3 protein is CASSPDSEYYGYTF. CDR3 coding DNA: TGCGCCAGCAGTCCGGACAGCGAGTACTATGGCTACACCTTC.

The gene calls are TRBV6-6 and TRBJ1-1; D is undetermined. The CDR3 is 15 residues long. The germline CDR1 and CDR2 sequences are MNHNY and SVGAGI (reference sequence). Trimming removed 6 bases from V and 0 bases from J, with 14 bases in between. CDR3 bases: TGTGCCAGCAGAGCATCCGGAGCCATGAACACTGAAGCTTTCTTT. Its protein is CASRASGAMNTEAFF.

The chain carries TRBV29-1 and TRBJ2-2, with D possibly matching TRBD1 (5 bases). Trimming took off 6 bases at V and 6 bases at J, with 17 bases between the two ends. The CDR3 consists of 14 residues. The germline V gene has CDR1 SQVTM and CDR2 ANQGSEA. This CDR3 reads CSVRQSSLAGELFF. The CDR3 DNA is TGCAGCGTGCGACAGTCCAGTTTAGCCGGGGAGCTGTTTTTT.

This chain links TRBV4-1 with TRBJ2-5; 10 positions agree with TRBD2. CDR1 is MGHRA, CDR2 YSYEKL, per germline. The length of the CDR3 is 16 residues. V lost 0 bases and J lost 5; bases outside the gene matches: 6. CDR3 sequence: CASSQEPSGGVETQYF. The CDR3 DNA reads TGCGCCAGCAGCCAAGAGCCTAGCGGGGGAGTGGAGACCCAGTACTTC.

The V gene is TRBV27, the J gene TRBJ2-5; TRBD2 might be the D (5 bases). Trimming took 1 base from V and 2 from J, leaving 11 bases between them. CDR3 length: 15 amino acids. Germline V gene lookup returns CDR1 MNHEY and CDR2 SMNVEV (reference sequence). The CDR3 sequence is CASSLYGEQQETQYF. The CDR3 DNA follows: TGTGCCAGCAGTTTATACGGGGAACAACAAGAGACCCAGTACTTC.

J is TRBJ2-1 and V is TRBV6-6, with 9 bases fitting TRBD2. Germline assignment: CDR1 MNHNY and CDR2 SVGAGI (reference sequence). The length of the CDR3 is 17 residues. V lost 2 bases, J lost 7 bases, and 12 bases stayed unmatched. CDR3 region: CASSYQTSAGGHNEQFF. CDR3 DNA: TGTGCCAGCAGTTACCAAACTAGCGCGGGGGGGCATAATGAGCAGTTCTTC.

The chain couples TRBV20-1 to TRBJ2-1; TRBD2 aligns across 13 bases. In germline, CDR1 is DFQATT, CDR2 SNEGSKA (reference sequence). The V segment lost 6 bases and the J segment 10 bases; nucleotides outside the gene matches: 12. The CDR3 is 15 amino acids. CDR3 loop: CSARGLAGPSYEQFF. In DNA form, the CDR3 reads TGCAGTGCCCGGGGACTAGCGGGGCCCTCCTACGAGCAGTTCTTC.

DNA of the CDR3: TGTGCCAGCAGCGCCGACGGGGGCTTTGAAGCTTTCTTT. This sequence encodes CASSADGGFEAFF. This chain links TRBV9 with TRBJ1-1, with D perhaps matching TRBD1 (6 bases). Germline lookup yields CDR1 SGDLS and CDR2 YYNGEE. The CDR3 contains 13 residues. The V and J ends lost 3 bases and 7 bases respectively, with 13 bases between them.

The chain recombines TRBV20-1 with TRBJ1-2; a possible D gene is TRBD1 (6 bases). The germline V gene encodes CDR1 DFQATT and CDR2 SNEGSKA (reference sequence). The CDR3 has 13 residues. Trimming cost V 5 bases and J 4 bases, with 14 bases left between them. The CDR3: CSAPDRRGYGYTF. In DNA, the CDR3 is TGCAGTGCTCCAGACAGGCGGGGCTATGGCTACACCTTC.

This chain links TRBV29-1 with TRBJ1-2; 9 bases fit TRBD1. Germline-derived CDR1 and CDR2 are SQVTM and ANQGSEA. Germline trimming cut 8 bases from V and 8 bases from J; bases unmatched to any gene: 6. The CDR3 is made up of 11 amino acids. The CDR3 bases are TGCAGCACATGGGACAGGGCGGGCTACACCTTC. Protein product: CSTWDRAGYTF. Combining the CDR3 with reference TRBV29-1 and TRBJ1-2 gives the whole variable domain SAVISQKPSRDICQRGTSLTIQCQVDSQVTMMFWYRQQPGQSLTLIATANQGSEATYESGFVIDKFPISRPNLTFSTLTVSNMSPEDSSIYLCSTWDRAGYTFGSGTRLTVV.

The table lists this clonotype with a few counts. The CDR3 sequence: CASSSRGGRDTQYF. CDR3 sequence (DNA): TGCGCCAGCAGCTCCCGGGGGGGCCGGGATACGCAGTATTTT. This chain connects TRBV4-1 to TRBJ2-3; TRBD2 agrees at 8 bases. Per germline, CDR1 MGHRA and CDR2 YSYEKL. Unmatched junction bases numbered 7, after V lost 5 bases and J lost 6 bases. The CDR3 has 14 residues.